This T cell receptor (beta chain) originates from a study of blood T cell repertoires in COVID-19. At the level of the study: Researchers got acute and convalescent COVID-19 samples from the United States, Italy and Spain. The cDNA or gDNA used as material had been derived from T cells, B-cell-depleted T cells, or PBMCs.

As originally analysed: The assay estimated nucleated cells by amplifying reference gene primers. Sequenced by immunoSEQ multiplex PCR; TCRdb stores in-frame clones only, minus some. V and J calls and clone size are those listed in that table; D and trimming were worked out from the DNA. The sample has approximately 90,000 clones; less than 95% are singletons. With 0 bases clipped from V and 4 bases from J, the junction kept 3 bases outside the gene matches. Germline V gene data show CDR1 as MGHRA and CDR2 as YSYEKL. This CDR3 is built from 14 residues. The chain links TRBV4-1 to TRBJ2-7; 7 bases are shared with TRBD1. Sequenced input: peripheral blood. The TCR was taken from a man aged 60 to 75 with acute or convalescent COVID-19. DNA for the CDR3: TGCGCCAGCAGCCAAGAAATCAGGGGGTACGAGCAGTACTTC. This translates into CASSQEIRGYEQYF.